The clone carrying this T cell receptor (beta chain) was found a few times. As yet, its antigen is unknown. V dropped 2 bases and J dropped 6 bases, with 11 bases sitting between them. Looked up from germline, CDR1 is SGHTA and CDR2 is FQGNSA. This CDR3 is built from 14 residues. The use of a sample-barcoded 5' primer and a J-beta primer mix characterized a second PCR of 7 to 11 cycles. TCRdb re-derived calls from the 5' RACE reads in MiXCR, one entry per CDR3 protein. The data show 1.5 million to 2 million distinct CDR3 sequences, about two fifths seen once. Russia was home to the donors, healthy Caucasian individuals aged roughly 6 to 100. The authors isolated at least 6 million PBMCs per sample. The sample comes from a study of blood T cells in healthy people across ages. Study-level points and caveats: With unsorted PBMCs, a conclusive comparison of naive versus antigen-experienced cells was not possible. Per million T cells, the diversity of TCR beta decreased roughly linearly as age advanced.

V is TRBV7-2 and J is TRBJ1-5, with D maybe TRBD1 (6 bases). Material for sequencing was blood. The clonotype originates from a human donor in good health. Written as DNA, the CDR3 is TGTGCCAGCAGCTTAACGGGCAGGGGTCAGCCCCAGCATTTT. This sequence encodes CASSLTGRGQPQHF.